This entry lists 25 T cell receptor beta chains sequenced from one sample in a study of blood T cell repertoires in COVID-19. Generated by immunoSEQ multiplex PCR, the TCRdb table keeps only in-frame clones and is missing some. The table has approximately 200,000 clones, 70% to 80% seen once. What was sequenced was peripheral blood. The receptors originated from a woman aged 50 to 60 with acute or convalescent COVID-19.

This sequence joins TRBV19 and TRBJ1-4; TRBD1 matches at 7 bases. V lost 3 bases to trimming and J lost 3 bases; unmatched junction nucleotides: 4. The CDR3 covers 15 residues. Germline V gives CDR1 LNHDA, CDR2 SQIVND (reference sequence). The chain's CDR3 is CASSIPGGSNEKLFF. CDR3 DNA sequence: TGTGCCAGTAGTATCCCAGGGGGGTCTAATGAAAAACTGTTTTTT.

The chain employs TRBV4-2 and TRBJ2-7; tentative D call: TRBD1 (5 bases). Trimming took 0 bases from V and 6 from J, leaving 12 bases between them. CDR1 and CDR2 from the germline V gene are LGHNA and YNFKEQ. There are 14 residues in the CDR3. The CDR3: CASSQDLGAGEQYF. CDR3 nucleotides: TGTGCCAGCAGCCAAGATCTAGGGGCCGGCGAGCAGTACTTC.

In nucleotides, the CDR3 is TGTGCCAGCAGTGATCAGGCGGCGGGGGTGAACACTGAAGCTTTCTTT. It is translated as CASSDQAAGVNTEAFF. V and J are TRBV2 and TRBJ1-1; TRBD1 is a possible D gene (5 bases). The CDR3 covers 16 residues. V was pared by 3 bases and J by 0 bases, with 14 bases between. Germline lookup yields CDR1 SNHLY and CDR2 FYNNEI.

The chain is built from TRBV7-2 and TRBJ1-3, with 7 positions matching TRBD1. CDR1 SGHTA and CDR2 FQGNSA come from the germline V gene. This CDR3 has 15 residues. With V trimmed by 6 bases and J by 4 bases, 9 bases remained unmatched. CDR3 DNA: TGTGCCAGCAGATCAAGACAGGGTTCAGGAAACACCATATATTTT. As protein: CASRSRQGSGNTIYF.

The rearrangement links TRBV7-8 to TRBJ1-2, with 8 positions matching TRBD1. The CDR3 length is 15 residues. J lost 8 bases, V lost 1 base, and 9 bases had no gene match. The germline V gene has CDR1 SGHVS and CDR2 FQNEAQ. CDR3 residues: CASSLGQGILWGYTF. The CDR3, as DNA: TGTGCCAGCAGCTTAGGACAGGGGATTCTTTGGGGCTACACCTTC.

The chain employs TRBV5-1 and TRBJ2-7, with 8 bases aligning to TRBD2. The V gene's germline CDR1 is SGHRS and CDR2 YFSETQ. Trimming took 0 bases from V and 4 from J; bases not matched to a gene: 9. The CDR3 sequence is 16 residues long. In DNA, the CDR3 is TGCGCCAGCAGCTTGGCAGCGGGACTAGGGATATACGAGCAGTACTTC. It is translated as CASSLAAGLGIYEQYF.

The rearrangement links TRBV7-6 to TRBJ2-1; D gene ambiguous. CDR3 length equals 15 residues. Germline lookup yields CDR1 SGHVS and CDR2 FNYEAQ. V gave up 1 base and J gave up 0 bases, with 7 bases separating them. The CDR3 DNA follows: TGTGCCAGCAGCTTAGAAGCCTACTCCTACAATGAGCAGTTCTTC. This codes for CASSLEAYSYNEQFF.

This chain links TRBV24-1 with TRBJ1-4; possible D gene TRBD1, 5 bases. CDR3 length: 15 amino acids. The V and J ends lost 2 bases and 4 bases respectively, with 10 bases between them. Per the germline V gene, CDR1 is KGHDR and CDR2 is SFDVKD. The CDR3 loop reads CATSDSSGHNEKLFF. In DNA form, the CDR3 reads TGTGCCACCAGTGATTCCTCAGGGCATAATGAAAAACTGTTTTTT.

The rearrangement joins TRBV19 to TRBJ2-7; 8 bases match TRBD1. The ends lost 1 base at V and 6 bases at J; junction bases unmatched: 5. CDR3 length: 14 amino acids. Per the germline V gene, CDR1 is LNHDA and CDR2 is SQIVND (reference sequence). CDR3 coding DNA: TGTGCCAGTAGTATAGGGACAGGGATCGGCGAGCAGTACTTC. It translates to CASSIGTGIGEQYF. Based on the CDR3 plus reference TRBV19 and TRBJ2-7, the full variable domain is DGGITQSPKYLFRKEGQNVTLSCEQNLNHDAMYWYRQDPGQGLRLIYYSQIVNDFQKGDIAEGYSVSREKKESFPLTVTSAQKNPTAFYLCASSIGTGIGEQYFGPGTRLTVT.

The chain is built from TRBV7-2 and TRBJ2-3; D gene unclear. This CDR3 is built from 16 residues. Germline-derived CDR1 and CDR2 are SGHTA and FQGNSA. V shed 6 bases and J shed 0 bases, with 16 bases lying between them. The CDR3 coding sequence is TGTGCCAGCAGTTCCGTTCTGAGATCTAGCACAGATACGCAGTATTTT. Translating gives CASSSVLRSSTDTQYF.

This clone was counted a few times. J is TRBJ2-3 and V is TRBV9, with a tentative D call TRBD2 (5 bases). The germline CDR1 and CDR2 sequences are SGDLS and YYNGEE. This CDR3 spans 14 amino acids. V lost 3 bases and J lost 2, with 10 bases in between. The CDR3 DNA follows: TGTGCCAGCAGCGGACTATCTAACACAGATACGCAGTATTTT. It translates to CASSGLSNTDTQYF.

This rearrangement joins TRBV28 to TRBJ2-7; TRBD2 aligns across 7 bases. Germline lookup yields CDR1 MDHEN and CDR2 SYDVKM. Trimming cost V 5 bases and J 2 bases; bases outside gene matches: 9. The CDR3 is made up of 15 amino acids. CDR3 coding DNA: TGTGCCAGCAGTCCTCCCGGACTAGGGGCCTACGAGCAGTACTTC. Amino acids: CASSPPGLGAYEQYF.

This chain uses TRBV6-5 with TRBJ2-2; D uncertain. Deletions cut 7 bases from V and 3 bases from J, with 9 bases between. CDR1 and CDR2 from the germline V gene are MNHEY and SVGAGI. This CDR3 spans 13 amino acids. The CDR3 is CASTDYDTGELFF. For the CDR3, the DNA is TGTGCCAGCACAGATTACGACACCGGGGAGCTGTTTTTT.

The V gene is TRBV11-2, the J gene TRBJ1-3; unclear D gene. The V end was cut by 1 base, the J end by 4 bases, with 5 bases between. This CDR3 has 13 amino acids. Germline assignment: CDR1 SGHAT and CDR2 FQNNGV. The CDR3 region is CASSLGAGNTIYF. The CDR3 region has the DNA TGTGCCAGCAGCTTAGGGGCCGGAAACACCATATATTTT. Using reference TRBV11-2 and TRBJ1-3 for the parts outside the CDR3, the full variable domain is EAGVAQSPRYKIIEKRQSVAFWCNPISGHATLYWYQQILGQGPKLLIQFQNNGVVDDSQLPKDRFSAERLKGVDSTLKIQPAKLEDSAVYLCASSLGAGNTIYFGEGSWLTVV.

The chain employs TRBV30 and TRBJ1-1; maybe TRBD1 (5 bases). CDR1 and CDR2 from the germline V gene are GTSNPN and SVGIG (reference sequence). The CDR3 is 13 amino acids. V gave up 0 bases and J gave up 4 bases, with 9 bases separating them. In DNA, the CDR3 is TGTGCCTGGAGTGTGGGGCAACTCACTGAAGCTTTCTTT. Protein: CAWSVGQLTEAFF.

The V gene is TRBV6-5, the J gene TRBJ1-1; TRBD1 aligns across 9 bases. J was trimmed by 2 bases and V by 6 bases; bases with no gene match: 4. The CDR3 has 14 residues. From germline, CDR1 is MNHEY and CDR2 SVGAGI. CDR3 coding DNA: TGTGCCAGCAGGATACAGGGGGCAAACACTGAAGCTTTCTTT. Protein: CASRIQGANTEAFF.

The V gene is TRBV11-2, the J gene TRBJ2-5; the D is unclear. TRBJ2-7 matches the DNA end more closely, so the J call is doubtful. CDR3 length equals 13 residues. Germline-derived CDR1 and CDR2 are SGHAT and FQNNGV. CDR3 protein: CASSLAGSYEQYF. CDR3 nucleotides: TGTGCCAGCAGCTTAGCCGGTTCCTACGAGCAGTACTTC.

The J gene is TRBJ1-1, the V gene TRBV6-5; tentatively, D is TRBD1 (6 bases). V shed 6 bases and J shed 5 bases, with 16 bases lying between them. Per germline, CDR1 MNHEY and CDR2 SVGAGI. There are 14 residues in the CDR3. The CDR3: CASRAQGPYTEAFF. Here the CDR3 DNA reads TGTGCCAGCAGAGCGCAGGGGCCGTATACTGAAGCTTTCTTT.

The chain couples TRBV19 to TRBJ2-2; 10 bases match TRBD1. The CDR3 extends over 16 amino acids. Trimming removed 5 bases from V and 6 bases from J; junction bases left unmatched: 9. CDR1 LNHDA and CDR2 SQIVND come from the germline V gene (reference sequence). Here the CDR3 reads CASSELPGQGPGELFF. CDR3 in DNA: TGTGCCAGTAGTGAGTTACCGGGACAGGGGCCCGGGGAGCTGTTTTTT.

V is TRBV7-6 and J is TRBJ2-7; D possibly corresponds to TRBD2 (5 bases). Germline V lookup: CDR1 SGHVS, CDR2 FNYEAQ. The CDR3 loop spans 15 amino acids. The V and J ends lost 5 bases and 5 bases respectively, with 19 bases between them. The CDR3 protein is CASSLKPSEGNEQYF. CDR3 coding DNA: TGTGCCAGCAGCCTCAAGCCGTCAGAGGGCAACGAGCAGTACTTC.

The chain combines TRBV6-5 with TRBJ1-5; D is undetermined. The CDR3 spans 15 residues. The germline CDR1 and CDR2 sequences are MNHEY and SVGAGI. Trimming pared 8 bases from V and 9 bases from J, leaving 23 bases between. The CDR3 region has the DNA TGTGCCAGCCGACCTGTCCCAAGCGGAGAAGGGCCCCAGCATTTT. Translation gives CASRPVPSGEGPQHF.

The V gene is TRBV19, the J gene TRBJ1-4; 10 bases match TRBD1. Trimming took 7 bases from V and 7 from J; bases not matched to a gene: 6. Germline values: CDR1 LNHDA, CDR2 SQIVND (reference sequence). The CDR3 covers 14 residues. The CDR3: CASTDRGMIEKLFF. CDR3 coding DNA: TGTGCCAGTACGGACAGGGGGATGATTGAAAAACTGTTTTTT. The full variable domain, rest sourced from reference TRBV19 and TRBJ1-4, is DGGITQSPKYLFRKEGQNVTLSCEQNLNHDAMYWYRQDPGQGLRLIYYSQIVNDFQKGDIAEGYSVSREKKESFPLTVTSAQKNPTAFYLCASTDRGMIEKLFFGSGTQLSVL.

This chain links TRBV7-9 with TRBJ1-1; D is ambiguous. In germline, CDR1 is SEHNR, CDR2 FQNEAQ (reference sequence). Trimming cost V 1 base and J 1 base, with 4 bases left between them. CDR3 size: 13 residues. The CDR3 reads CASSLGRNTEAFF. The CDR3 DNA reads TGTGCCAGCAGCTTAGGCAGGAACACTGAAGCTTTCTTT.

V is TRBV7-9 and J is TRBJ1-2; TRBD1 is a possible D gene (5 bases). The CDR3 contains 13 residues. Germline V gene lookup returns CDR1 SEHNR and CDR2 FQNEAQ (reference sequence). V was pared by 7 bases and J by 1 base, with 10 bases between. The CDR3 loop is CASNPDSNYGYTF. As DNA, the CDR3 is TGTGCCAGCAATCCCGACAGTAACTATGGCTACACCTTC. The whole variable domain, remainder taken from reference TRBV7-9 and TRBJ1-2, is DTGVSQNPRHKITKRGQNVTFRCDPISEHNRLYWYRQTLGQGPEFLTYFQNEAQLEKSRLLSDRFSAERPKGSFSTLEIQRTEQGDSAMYLCASNPDSNYGYTFGSGTRLTVV.

For this clone: The sample has other DNA sequences that encode this CDR3 too. The chain joins TRBV11-2 to TRBJ1-6, with D unclear. The CDR3 is 14 residues long. Looked up from germline, CDR1 is SGHAT and CDR2 is FQNNGV. Trimming stripped 3 bases from V and 8 bases from J, with 11 bases between. CDR3 protein: CASSFRQEHSPLHF. For the CDR3, the DNA is TGTGCCAGCAGCTTTAGGCAGGAACATTCACCCCTCCACTTT.